The source of this T cell receptor beta chain is a study of post-analysis software for immune sequencing data. Study conclusions and caveats: Significantly lower normalized Chao1 diversity was seen in multiple sclerosis patients than in controls.

The TCR beta cDNA libraries contained unique molecular identifiers. TCRdb re-called the PCR reads through MiXCR, storing one row per CDR3 protein. The sample contains about 460,000 distinct CDR3 sequences, nearly 45% of which appear only once. Worth noting for this clonotype: Antigen: not known.

Sequencing input: blood. This receptor was identified in a girl aged 10-17 years with multiple sclerosis.

As DNA, the CDR3 is TGTGCCAGCAGCTTAGGGCCTGGGCAGGCCTACAATGAGCAGTTCTTC. This encodes CASSLGPGQAYNEQFF. This chain uses TRBV7-3 with TRBJ2-1; D ambiguous. Germline CDR1 SGHTA, CDR2 FQGTGA. This CDR3 contains 16 residues. V was pared by 2 bases and J by 2 bases, with 13 bases between.